This T cell receptor (beta chain) was obtained from a study of T cell responses to AZD1222 COVID-19 vaccine. The protocol was immunoSEQ multiplex PCR, while the TCRdb copy is restricted to in-frame clones and leaves out a portion. The sample contains approximately 130,000 clones, over 90% of which appear only once. The CDR3 is 16 residues long. The germline V gene encodes CDR1 ENHRY and CDR2 SYGVKD. Germline trimming cut 2 bases from V and 3 bases from J; bases unmatched to any gene: 6. The input for sequencing was peripheral blood, taken on day 0 of AZD1222 vaccination. The chain joins TRBV10-3 to TRBJ1-2; 10 bases agree with TRBD1. This clonotype was obtained from an adult in good health. The CDR3 bases are TGTGCCATCAGTGAGGGTGGACAGGGGGGTCACTATGGCTACACCTTC. Translation gives CAISEGGQGGHYGYTF.